This paragraph reports one TCR beta chain. The antigen remains undetermined. The CDR3 covers 12 residues. V lost 2 bases and J 10 bases, leaving 11 bases between the germline ends. The germline CDR1 and CDR2 sequences are MGHRA and YSYEKL. The PCR contained 60 Vbeta and 13 Jbeta primers. Some clones are missing from TCRdb's copy, which holds only in-frame ones; the method was immunoSEQ multiplex PCR. The sample has 100,000 to 150,000 clones, around 86% seen once. This sample was included in a study of cytomegalovirus exposure and HLA in healthy donors. Broader study findings: The investigators catalogued 164 TCR beta chains as cytomegalovirus-associated.

Despite likely unrecorded immune exposures, the donors were nominally healthy at the time of sampling. The chain is built from TRBV4-1 and TRBJ1-1; tentatively, D is TRBD1 (5 bases). The sample was PBMCs. The clonotype was recovered from a young man in good health and CMV-seronegative. The CDR3 coding sequence is TGCGCCAGCAGCCAAAGGGGCGCCTCAGCTTTCTTT. Translation gives CASSQRGASAFF.